These 22 T cell receptor beta chains were sequenced from one sample in a study of shared clonotypes between healthy human individuals. Only in-frame clones appear in the TCRdb table, and some are missing; sequencing was by immunoSEQ multiplex PCR. The data hold roughly 2.2 million clones, with 85% to 95% observed a single time. The sample comprised naive CD4+ T cells from PBMCs. Subset: CD45RA+ positively selected. These receptors were obtained from a man in his late teens or twenties in good health. Some clones in this sample may be carry-over from other donors' samples.

The table lists this clone with a count of one. The genes are TRBV11-3 and TRBJ2-2; possible D gene TRBD2, 5 bases. The CDR3 runs 16 residues. The germline V gene has CDR1 SGHNT and CDR2 YENEEA. V lost 4 bases, J lost 9 bases, and 21 bases lay in between. The CDR3 DNA is TGTGCCAGCAGCTACGGCGGCTCAGACGGGGTACGGGAGCTGTTTTTT. Encoded protein: CASSYGGSDGVRELFF.

The V and J genes are TRBV2 and TRBJ2-7; D is unclear. With 6 bases removed from V and 3 bases from J, the gap between germline ends came to 6 bases. The CDR3 has 11 residues. Per the germline V gene, CDR1 is SNHLY and CDR2 is FYNNEI. DNA for the CDR3: TGTGCCAGCAGCTGGGACTACGAGCAGTACTTC. Its translation: CASSWDYEQYF.

V gene TRBV7-8 combines with J gene TRBJ1-1; TRBD1 might be the D (5 bases). Germline V gene sequence: CDR1 SGHVS, CDR2 FQNEAQ. The CDR3 loop spans 13 amino acids. Trimming removed 1 base from V and 6 bases from J, with 9 bases in between. The CDR3 loop reads CASSLGGRPEAFF. CDR3 nucleotide sequence: TGTGCCAGCAGCTTAGGGGGCAGACCTGAAGCTTTCTTT. Combining the CDR3 with reference TRBV7-8 and TRBJ1-1 gives the whole variable domain GAGVSQSPRYKVAKRGQDVALRCDPISGHVSLFWYQQALGQGPEFLTYFQNEAQLDKSGLPSDRFFAERPEGSVSTLKIQRTQQEDSAVYLCASSLGGRPEAFFGQGTRLTVV.

The chain uses TRBV7-3 and TRBJ1-3; TRBD1 matches 7 bases. The germline V gene encodes CDR1 SGHTA and CDR2 FQGTGA. CDR3 size: 17 residues. Trimming removed 2 bases from V and 0 bases from J; junction bases left unmatched: 7. The CDR3 reads CASSLGAPGGSGNTIYF. CDR3 nucleotide sequence: TGTGCCAGCAGCTTAGGGGCTCCAGGGGGCTCTGGAAACACCATATATTTT. Together with reference TRBV7-3 and TRBJ1-3, the CDR3 gives the full variable domain: GAGVSQTPSNKVTEKGKYVELRCDPISGHTALYWYRQSLGQGPEFLIYFQGTGAADDSGLPNDRFFAVRPEGSVSTLKIQRTERGDSAVYLCASSLGAPGGSGNTIYFGEGSWLTVV.

The chain recombines TRBV28 with TRBJ1-5; D unresolved. Per the germline V gene, CDR1 is MDHEN and CDR2 is SYDVKM. The length of the CDR3 is 14 residues. With 3 bases removed from V and 3 bases from J, the gap between germline ends came to 9 bases. CDR3 amino acids: CASSLWEYNQPQHF. As DNA, the CDR3 is TGTGCCAGCAGTTTGTGGGAGTACAATCAGCCCCAGCATTTT.

The chain combines TRBV28 with TRBJ1-5; possible D gene TRBD1, 6 bases. Trimming stripped 6 bases from V and 0 bases from J, with 12 bases between. The CDR3 consists of 15 residues. Germline assignment: CDR1 MDHEN and CDR2 SYDVKM. DNA of the CDR3: TGTGCCAGCAGCGGAACAGGGCTTAGCAATCAGCCCCAGCATTTT. It is translated as CASSGTGLSNQPQHF.

CDR3 region: CASSSLWDNPLPPYEQYF. The DNA for the CDR3 is TGTGCCAGCAGTTCTCTGTGGGACAATCCCTTACCCCCCTACGAGCAGTACTTC. The chain is built from TRBV27 and TRBJ2-7; a weak D match, TRBD1 (6 bases). There are 18 residues in the CDR3. CDR1 and CDR2 (germline): MNHEY, SMNVEV (reference sequence). Trimming stripped 4 bases from V and 2 bases from J, with 24 bases between.

This chain links TRBV7-9 with TRBJ1-6, with 7 bases fitting TRBD1. V shed 5 bases, J shed 8 bases, and the junction held 3 bases outside the gene matches. The CDR3 consists of 13 residues. Germline CDR1 SEHNR, CDR2 FQNEAQ (reference sequence). DNA for the CDR3: TGTGCCAGCAGCACAGGGGTCTATTCACCCCTCCACTTT. Encoded protein: CASSTGVYSPLHF.

The genes are TRBV7-2 and TRBJ1-2; 7 nucleotides agree with TRBD1. The CDR3 has 14 amino acids. CDR1 SGHTA and CDR2 FQGNSA come from the germline V gene. V shed 1 base, J shed 6 bases, and the junction held 5 bases outside the gene matches. The CDR3 DNA sequence: TGTGCCAGCAGCTTAGAGGACAGGAGGGATGGCTACACCTTC. Encoded protein: CASSLEDRRDGYTF.

V is TRBV5-6 and J is TRBJ2-5; 11 bases fit TRBD1. Germline CDR1 is SGHDT and CDR2 is YYEEEE. V was clipped by 3 bases and J by 5 bases; unmatched bases: 9. This CDR3 has 16 amino acids. CDR3: CASSWLRTGGRETQYF. The CDR3 nucleotides are TGTGCCAGCAGCTGGTTGCGGACAGGGGGCAGGGAGACCCAGTACTTC. The variable domain in full, completed from reference TRBV5-6 and TRBJ2-5, reads DAGVTQSPTHLIKTRGQQVTLRCSPKSGHDTVSWYQQALGQGPQFIFQYYEEEERQRGNFPDRFSGHQFPNYSSELNVNALLLGDSALYLCASSWLRTGGRETQYFGPGTRLLVL.

The chain carries TRBV5-1 and TRBJ1-2; a weak D match, TRBD1 (5 bases). Germline assignment: CDR1 SGHRS and CDR2 YFSETQ. The CDR3 consists of 15 residues. Trimming removed 0 bases from V and 0 bases from J, with 9 bases in between. The DNA of the CDR3 is TGCGCCAGCAGCTTGGGGACACAAGCTAACTATGGCTACACCTTC. Translation: CASSLGTQANYGYTF.

V is TRBV27 and J is TRBJ1-4; perhaps TRBD1 as D (5 bases). V lost 7 bases and J 4 bases, leaving 13 bases between the germline ends. Germline CDR1 and CDR2: MNHEY and SMNVEV (reference sequence). CDR3 length: 14 residues. This CDR3 reads CASKGGGSNEKLFF. CDR3 nucleotides: TGTGCCAGCAAAGGTGGGGGTAGTAATGAAAAACTGTTTTTT.

The rearrangement links TRBV30 to TRBJ1-4; TRBD1 is a possible D gene (6 bases). Deletions cut 2 bases from V and 6 bases from J, with 16 bases between. CDR3 size: 15 residues. Germline V CDR1 and CDR2: GTSNPN, SVGIG (reference sequence). CDR3 in amino acids: CAWSIRTARDEKLFF. In DNA form, the CDR3 reads TGTGCCTGGAGTATTCGGACAGCGAGGGATGAAAAACTGTTTTTT.

The genes are TRBV5-4 and TRBJ2-7; the D gene could be TRBD1 or TRBD2 (7 bases each). V lost 3 bases and J lost 3, with 13 bases in between. The CDR3 runs 14 residues. Germline CDR1 reads SGHNT; CDR2 reads YYREEE (reference sequence). CDR3 in DNA: TGTGCCAGCAGCTCAGGGGGGGGCCTCTACGAGCAGTACTTC. Translated, it gives CASSSGGGLYEQYF.

CDR3 in DNA: TGTGCCAGCTCAAACCGGACAGGGGGGGCCAACGTCCTGACTTTC. Translating it yields CASSNRTGGANVLTF. The chain links TRBV18 to TRBJ2-6; 8 positions match TRBD1. Germline V lookup: CDR1 KGHSH, CDR2 LQKENI. The CDR3 extends over 15 amino acids. J lost 4 bases, V lost 5 bases, and 4 bases had no gene match.

The rearrangement links TRBV6-5 to TRBJ2-2; D might be TRBD2 (6 bases). The V end lost 6 bases, the J end lost 7 bases, and 18 bases lay between the germline ends. CDR3 length: 15 amino acids. In germline, CDR1 is MNHEY, CDR2 SVGAGI. CDR3 in DNA: TGTGCCAGCAGCCGCGGGGAGCCCGGGAGCGGGGAGCTGTTTTTT. It yields the protein CASSRGEPGSGELFF.

J is TRBJ2-3 and V is TRBV7-2, with D possibly being TRBD1 or TRBD2 (5 bases each). CDR3 size: 12 residues. The ends were cut back, 4 bases at V and 7 bases at J, with 9 bases in the middle. CDR1 is SGHTA and CDR2 is FQGNSA in the germline V gene. CDR3 sequence (DNA): TGTGCCAGCAGCTCGGGACCCAATACGCAGTATTTT. Its translation is CASSSGPNTQYF.

V is TRBV27 and J is TRBJ2-3, with D hard to call. The CDR3 is 13 residues long. Per the germline V gene, CDR1 is MNHEY and CDR2 is SMNVEV (reference sequence). The V gene lost 1 base and the J gene lost 1 base, with 3 bases spanning the gap. The CDR3 loop reads CASSLFGTDTQYF. The CDR3 DNA reads TGTGCCAGCAGTTTATTCGGCACAGATACGCAGTATTTT.

The chain links TRBV27 to TRBJ2-1; D possibly corresponds to TRBD1 (5 bases). The V end lost 7 bases, the J end lost 0 bases, and 19 bases lay between the germline ends. Germline values: CDR1 MNHEY, CDR2 SMNVEV (reference sequence). This CDR3 is 17 amino acids long. The CDR3 loop reads CASTGRFRQGSYNEQFF. The CDR3 nucleotides read TGTGCCAGCACCGGCCGTTTTAGGCAGGGCTCCTACAATGAGCAGTTCTTC.

The chain links TRBV6-6 to TRBJ2-7; 7 bases agree with TRBD1. The CDR3 spans 15 residues. Germline values: CDR1 MNHNY, CDR2 SVGAGI (reference sequence). The V and J ends lost 7 bases and 0 bases, in that order; junction bases with no gene match: 9. The CDR3 nucleotides are TGTGCCAGCACCGGAAAGGACAGGAACTCCTACGAGCAGTACTTC. This translates into CASTGKDRNSYEQYF.

This clone was observed a single time. The rearrangement uses TRBV13 and TRBJ2-6; TRBD2 aligns across 11 bases. Unmatched junction bases numbered 5, after V lost 3 bases and J lost 4 bases. Germline values: CDR1 PRHDT, CDR2 FYEKMQ (reference sequence). This CDR3 comprises 17 residues. CDR3 coding DNA: TGTGCCAGCAGCTTTGGACTAGCGGGTACCGGGGCCAACGTCCTGACTTTC. The encoded protein is CASSFGLAGTGANVLTF.

The chain couples TRBV21-1 to TRBJ2-1; the table's D call, TRBD2, has no DNA check behind it. TRBV21-1 is labeled a pseudogene. The CDR3 is 17 amino acids. The CDR3 sequence is CASSKVWREGFYNEQFF. CDR3 nucleotides: TGTGCCAGCAGCAAAGTGTGGCGGGAGGGATTTTACAATGAGCAGTTCTTC.